This T cell receptor (beta chain) was recovered during a study of T cell responses to AZD1222 COVID-19 vaccine (dated by TCRdb to the early 2020s). In the study overall: TCR sequencing covered 230 to 250 trial participants: 200 to 220 given two doses of AZD1222 and about 26 given two doses of MenACWY control vaccine. Trial participants were enrolled by age into subgroups of 18-55, 56-69 and 70-plus years, and around 150, 28 and 57 TCR-sequenced participants, respectively, were included in these subgroups. Results and caveats for the whole study, not just this receptor: Only a handful of AZD1222 recipients were SARS-CoV-2 seropositive at baseline, limiting conclusions about previously exposed vaccinees. Because no samples from the day 14 peak response were available, repertoires could be characterized only after the peak T cell response. In the small 56-69-year group, the increase in depth fell short of significance, most likely because of low power. Spike-specific TCR breadth and depth rose significantly after two AZD1222 doses compared with day 0 and with MenACWY recipients. Most participants were white British and females outnumbered males, and the authors suggested that clonal diversity may have been underestimated. The whole spike protein was spanned by vaccine-associated CD4 TCRs, and dominant responses were seen in regions 160-218 and 743-854. Nearly half of unique spike-specific TCRs reportedly recognized epitopes outside regions mutated in the B.1.351 and B.1.1.7 variants.

The CDR3 regions of human TCRbeta chains were analyzed by immunosequencing. For the original study's pipeline: TCRs in the repertoires were matched against a reference library of SARS-CoV-2-specific TCRs that had been generated with the MIRA antigen-specificity platform. Breadth was defined as the fraction of unique TCRs that were SARS-CoV-2-associated. Depth was defined as the fraction of total T cells that were SARS-CoV-2-associated. Using the MIRA data, each spike-specific TCR was mapped to the spike region that the TCR reacts to and placed in a CD4 or CD8 class. Log10-transformed breadth and depth values were compared by one-way ANOVA with Sidak's multiple comparisons tests. Sourced from immuneACCESS, this table was stored by TCRdb with only in-frame sequences that have V and J called. A share of the clones is absent; for the studies checked, an unresolved V gene accounts for under half, and the remainder has no known explanation. Clonal size and the V and J genes are those of that table, whereas D and trimming came from the DNA. The sample table contains about 85,000 clones; only one count was recorded for 88% of them. The leading ten clones occupy about 9.3% of the sample.

The label giving this sample's time point can be read as: baseline before first vaccination. In light of the paper, this sample's treatment or condition label describes: meningococcal conjugate vaccine given as trial control. Vaccinee samples came from UK trials COV001 and COV002, including a single-blind randomized controlled phase 2/3 trial of AZD1222 (ChAdOx1 nCoV-19) in healthy adults. For TCRbeta chain sequencing, PBMC samples were collected from trial participants at day 0 and at day 28 after the second dose. The cysteine opens and the phenylalanine closes a CDR3 of 14 amino acids. This entry keeps only the CDR3 DNA: 42 bases, framed from base 1. V drops 6 bases and J drops 0 bases, leaving 9 bases in between. As encoded in the germline V gene, CDR1 is ENHRY while CDR2 is SYGVKD. This clone has just one count. The specificity of this receptor is unknown. The sample holds no much larger clone one base away, and base qualities are not on file.

Sequencing used peripheral blood, obtained on day 0 of MenACWY control vaccination. The V and J segments used are TRBV10-3 and TRBJ2-1; matching of 6 bases hints at TRBD1 as the D gene. This clonotype was obtained from an adult in good health. The CDR3 region has the sequence CAISDRTSYNEQFF. The nucleotides read TGTGCCATCAGCGACAGGACCTCCTACAATGAGCAGTTCTTC.